A single sample gave rise to the 9 T cell receptor beta chains below, sequenced in a study of brain T cells in children with intractable seizures. Assay: immunoSEQ multiplex PCR; the TCRdb copy retains only in-frame clones and omits some. The sample has about 320,000 clones, approximately 93% seen once; the top ten hold about 5.8%. Sample time point: blood from clinic visit 5 months post-surgery; TSC patient then seizure free. Specimen: peripheral blood, collected about 5 months after surgery. The receptors derive from a boy under three years old with tuberous sclerosis and intractable seizures.

The chain employs TRBV25-1 and TRBJ1-6; TRBD1 might be the D (5 bases). The germline V and J ends were trimmed by 6 bases and 5 bases, with 11 bases remaining between them. CDR3 length: 14 amino acids. Germline V CDR1 and CDR2: MGHDK, SYGVNS. CDR3: CASRPPTDNSPLHF. CDR3 nucleotide sequence: TGTGCCAGCAGGCCTCCGACAGATAATTCACCCCTCCACTTT.

V and J are TRBV11-2 and TRBJ2-1; TRBD2 agrees at 9 bases. CDR3 length: 18 amino acids. CDR1 and CDR2 from the germline V gene are SGHAT and FQNNGV. With 0 bases clipped from V and 7 bases from J, the junction kept 13 bases outside the gene matches. The CDR3 is CASSLEVGVAGVANEQFF. CDR3 bases: TGTGCCAGCAGCTTAGAAGTCGGGGTAGCGGGAGTTGCTAATGAGCAGTTCTTC.

J is TRBJ2-7 and V is TRBV23-1; weak D call: TRBD1 (5 bases). TRBV23-1 is filed as an ORF, its function uncertain. The CDR3 consists of 13 residues. With 2 bases removed from V and 5 bases from J, the gap between germline ends came to 10 bases. Here the CDR3 DNA reads TGCGCCAGCAGTCAAGGCCAGGGCGACGAGCAGTACTTC. This sequence encodes CASSQGQGDEQYF.

The chain has TRBV11-2 and TRBJ2-1, with 8 bases aligning to TRBD2. Germline V CDR1 and CDR2: SGHAT, FQNNGV. This CDR3 has 17 amino acids. J was trimmed by 6 bases and V by 4 bases; bases with no gene match: 14. Written as DNA, the CDR3 is TGTGCCAGCAGCTCCACTCAACGGGGGGGGCCTTTCAATGAGCAGTTCTTC. Translation: CASSSTQRGGPFNEQFF.

The chain links TRBV28 to TRBJ1-2; no clear D. Germline V CDR1 and CDR2: MDHEN, SYDVKM. The CDR3 contains 14 residues. V was shortened by 7 bases and J by 4 bases, with 16 bases between the two germline ends. CDR3 amino acids: CASKAPLYGYGYTF. The CDR3 coding sequence is TGTGCCAGCAAGGCCCCGTTGTATGGCTATGGCTACACCTTC.

V gene TRBV29-1 combines with J gene TRBJ2-7, with 9 bases aligning to TRBD1. Unmatched junction bases numbered 9, after V lost 7 bases and J lost 5 bases. The germline gives CDR1 SQVTM, CDR2 ANQGSEA. The CDR3 runs 13 residues. CDR3 loop: CSAVTGGYDEQYF. Here the CDR3 DNA reads TGCAGCGCCGTTACAGGGGGCTACGACGAGCAGTACTTC.

This chain uses TRBV7-2 with TRBJ1-1, with D unclear. V was pared by 1 base and J by 2 bases, with 8 bases between. The germline gives CDR1 SGHTA, CDR2 FQGNSA. The CDR3 totals 14 residues. Here the CDR3 reads CASSLVRHNTEAFF. In DNA, the CDR3 is TGTGCCAGCAGCTTAGTAAGACATAACACTGAAGCTTTCTTT.

The chain couples TRBV19 to TRBJ1-4; D is perhaps TRBD1 (5 bases). Germline CDR1 LNHDA, CDR2 SQIVND (reference sequence). There are 13 residues in the CDR3. V was cut by 4 bases and J by 5 bases, with 8 bases left in between. Here the CDR3 reads CASSRGMNEKLFF. CDR3 nucleotides: TGTGCCAGTAGTAGGGGCATGAATGAAAAACTGTTTTTT.

The chain combines TRBV5-1 with TRBJ2-5; D might be TRBD2 (6 bases). CDR3 length: 14 residues. Per the germline V gene, CDR1 is SGHRS and CDR2 is YFSETQ. V was clipped by 4 bases and J by 1 base, with 11 bases between them. CDR3 loop: CASSRRLGQETQYF. CDR3 DNA: TGCGCCAGCAGCCGGAGACTAGGCCAAGAGACCCAGTACTTC. The variable domain in full, completed from reference TRBV5-1 and TRBJ2-5, reads KAGVTQTPRYLIKTRGQQVTLSCSPISGHRSVSWYQQTPGQGLQFLFEYFSETQRNKGNFPGRFSGRQFSNSRSEMNVSTLELGDSALYLCASSRRLGQETQYFGPGTRLLVL.